A selection of T cell receptor beta chains follows, all from one sample in a study of response to subunit inactivated influenza vaccine. TCRdb called the RT-PCR reads again in MiXCR, with one record for every CDR3 protein. This sample carries almost 250,000 distinct CDR3 sequences, 12% of them seen once, and the ten largest clones take 7.8%. This sample comprised non-naive T cells sorted from PBMCs, obtained 14 days before vaccination. These receptors were taken from a man between 45 and 60 years old who received an inactivated influenza vaccine. CDR3s include the opening cysteine and the closing phenylalanine or tryptophan. The D gene is left open where the match is weak. Not all rows give a size; the values are once, few, many and, for expanded clones, a class.

D gene,clone size,V gene,J gene,CDR3 DNA,CDR3 protein
TRBD2,.,TRBV5-1,TRBJ2-3,TGCGCCAGCAGCTTGGTGCCTACCATAGCGGGAGTGGGGGCGGATACGCAGTATTTT,CASSLVPTIAGVGADTQYF
TRBD1,few,TRBV27,TRBJ2-7,TGTGCCAGCAGTCCTCGACAGGGTAGTATTGTGCAGTACTTC,CASSPRQGSIVQYF
.,.,TRBV20-1,TRBJ1-1,TGCAGTGCTGTGACAGTTTCTATAACGACTGAAGCTTTCTTT,CSAVTVSITTEAFF
TRBD1,.,TRBV27,TRBJ2-7,TGTGCCAGCAGCTTCGACAGGGGGCAGGGCGAGCAGTACTTC,CASSFDRGQGEQYF
.,few,TRBV20-1,TRBJ2-7,TGCAGTGCCACCCGGGACCTTTACGAGCAGTACTTC,CSATRDLYEQYF
TRBD2,few,TRBV20-1,TRBJ2-3,TGCAGTGCTTTTACCCAGACTAGCGGGGATACGCAGTATTTT,CSAFTQTSGDTQYF
.,.,TRBV27,TRBJ1-1,TGTGCCAGCAGATATAGTTCTGAAGCTTTCTTT,CASRYSSEAFF
TRBD2,many,TRBV4-2,TRBJ2-1,TGTGCCAGCAGCCAAGATAGAAGCGGGGGGTGGTATGAGCAGTTCTTC,CASSQDRSGGWYEQFF
.,.,TRBV20-1,TRBJ2-3,TGCAGTGCCCGATCGGGCGCCAGCACAGATACGCAGTATTTT,CSARSGASTDTQYF
.,few,TRBV20-1,TRBJ1-1,TGCAGTGCTAGACGCCGGGACAAGGGGAACATGAACACTGAAGCTTTCTTT,CSARRRDKGNMNTEAFF
.,.,TRBV11-2,TRBJ1-1,TGTGCCAGCAGCTTAGAAGGGATGGGCACTGAAGCTTTCTTT,CASSLEGMGTEAFF